One and the same sample provided the 18 T cell receptor beta chains below, sequenced in a study of technical replicates of blood from several donors. Libraries were prepared by immunoSEQ multiplex PCR; TCRdb keeps only in-frame clonotypes and omits some of them. Of roughly 76,000 clones in the sample, 90% to 95% are singletons; the top ten hold 0.25% to 0.3%. Sequencing input: T cells isolated from PBMCs. The receptors were sampled from a human donor in good health.

The chain joins TRBV11-2 to TRBJ2-7; D may be TRBD1 (6 bases). This CDR3 region has 15 residues. Trimming pared 3 bases from V and 4 bases from J, leaving 16 bases between. The germline gives CDR1 SGHAT, CDR2 FQNNGV. This CDR3 reads CASSFGQPAGYEQYF. CDR3 bases: TGTGCCAGCAGCTTCGGACAGCCGGCAGGGTACGAGCAGTACTTC.

CDR3 DNA sequence: TGCGCCAGCAGCCGCGTCCCGGGAGGCCTCAATGAGCAGTTCTTC. Amino acid sequence: CASSRVPGGLNEQFF. V gene TRBV4-1 combines with J gene TRBJ2-1, with TRBD2 matching 7 bases. Unmatched junction bases numbered 9, after V lost 4 bases and J lost 6 bases. The CDR3 runs 15 residues. Germline CDR1 and CDR2: MGHRA and YSYEKL.

This chain uses TRBV2 with TRBJ2-3; D call uncertain. Trimming removed 7 bases from V and 6 bases from J, with 5 bases in between. The germline V gene encodes CDR1 SNHLY and CDR2 FYNNEI. CDR3 length: 10 amino acids. The CDR3 protein is CASTLDTQYF. DNA for the CDR3: TGTGCCAGCACCCTCGATACGCAGTATTTT.

The chain combines TRBV18 with TRBJ1-4, with no clear D. This CDR3 spans 19 amino acids. Germline V lookup: CDR1 KGHSH, CDR2 LQKENI. V dropped 1 base and J dropped 2 bases, with 20 bases sitting between them. The CDR3 DNA reads TGTGCCAGCTCACCACTTACCTACCTCGGAGGGTACACTAATGAAAAACTGTTTTTT. This codes for CASSPLTYLGGYTNEKLFF.

This clone was seen once. This chain uses TRBV2 with TRBJ2-2, with 7 bases matching TRBD1. The CDR3 extends over 15 amino acids. V lost 6 bases to trimming and J lost 6 bases; unmatched junction nucleotides: 10. Germline loops: CDR1 SNHLY, CDR2 FYNNEI. The CDR3 DNA reads as TGTGCCAGCAGAAAGACAGGGAGTGACGCCGGGGAGCTGTTTTTT. Translated, it gives CASRKTGSDAGELFF.

This clone was recorded a few times. In DNA, the CDR3 is TGTGCCAGCAGAACAGGGCTGGTCGGGGAGCTGTTTTTT. It yields the protein CASRTGLVGELFF. The chain links TRBV7-9 to TRBJ2-2; TRBD1 is a possible D gene (6 bases). Deletions cut 6 bases from V and 7 bases from J, with 12 bases between. CDR1 is SEHNR and CDR2 is FQNEAQ in the germline V gene (reference sequence). This CDR3 region has 13 residues.

The chain uses TRBV25-1 and TRBJ1-2; the match to TRBD1 covers 10 bases. Trimming at V came to 4 bases and at J to 8 bases, leaving 4 bases not matched to a gene. There are 13 residues in the CDR3. Per germline, CDR1 MGHDK and CDR2 SYGVNS. CDR3 amino acids: CASSVGTGEGYTF. The CDR3 nucleotides are TGTGCCAGCAGTGTCGGGACAGGGGAGGGCTACACCTTC.

In nucleotides, the CDR3 is TGTGCCAGCAGTTGGACACTAACTAATGAAAAACTGTTTTTT. Amino acid sequence: CASSWTLTNEKLFF. This sequence joins TRBV28 and TRBJ1-4; D possibly corresponds to TRBD1 (5 bases). Trimming removed 4 bases from V and 1 base from J, with 7 bases in between. The CDR3 covers 14 residues. CDR1 MDHEN and CDR2 SYDVKM come from the germline V gene.

The V and J genes are TRBV28 and TRBJ2-2; D is possibly TRBD1 (6 bases). V lost 6 bases, J lost 3 bases, and 17 bases lay in between. CDR3 length equals 16 residues. From germline, CDR1 is MDHEN and CDR2 SYDVKM. Here the CDR3 reads CASSHHGAGDTGELFF. As DNA, the CDR3 is TGTGCCAGCAGCCACCACGGGGCAGGGGACACCGGGGAGCTGTTTTTT.

The chain uses TRBV5-1 and TRBJ1-1; tentatively, D is TRBD1 (6 bases). Trimming removed 4 bases at V and 9 bases at J, with 13 bases between. There are 12 residues in the CDR3. Germline V gene data show CDR1 as SGHRS and CDR2 as YFSETQ. DNA for the CDR3: TGCGCCAGCAGCGACCCAGGGGAGAAAGCTTTCTTT. Translation: CASSDPGEKAFF.

The V gene is TRBV4-1, the J gene TRBJ2-7, with a tentative D call TRBD2 (6 bases). Germline V gene sequence: CDR1 MGHRA, CDR2 YSYEKL. The CDR3 has 15 amino acids. V lost 4 bases and J 3 bases, leaving 16 bases between the germline ends. This chain's CDR3 is CASSRGWGEYYEQYF. In nucleotides, the CDR3 is TGCGCCAGCAGCCGTGGATGGGGGGAATACTACGAGCAGTACTTC.

V usage is TRBV5-6 and J usage is TRBJ1-4, with a weak D call TRBD1 (6 bases). Trimming stripped 3 bases from V and 0 bases from J, with 18 bases between. CDR1 SGHDT and CDR2 YYEEEE come from the germline V gene. CDR3 length: 18 residues. The CDR3 is CASSSFRTAVTTNEKLFF. CDR3 nucleotides: TGTGCCAGCAGCTCTTTTAGGACAGCTGTTACAACTAATGAAAAACTGTTTTTT.

The genes are TRBV5-1 and TRBJ2-1; D unclear. V was shortened by 0 bases and J by 0 bases, with 16 bases between the two germline ends. In germline, CDR1 is SGHRS, CDR2 YFSETQ. The CDR3 extends over 18 amino acids. As DNA, the CDR3 is TGCGCCAGCAGCTTGGTACAGACCCTCGGTATCTCCTACAATGAGCAGTTCTTC. Translation: CASSLVQTLGISYNEQFF.

In DNA, the CDR3 is TGTGCCAGCAGTTTGTGGGGACAGGGGGCGAGGCAGCCCCAGCATTTT. This encodes CASSLWGQGARQPQHF. The chain recombines TRBV27 with TRBJ1-5; 12 positions agree with TRBD1. The CDR3 length is 16 residues. Per germline, CDR1 MNHEY and CDR2 SMNVEV (reference sequence). The J segment lost 7 bases and the V segment lost 3 bases, leaving 7 bases of the junction unmatched.

The gene calls are TRBV6-6 and TRBJ2-7, with D perhaps TRBD2 (7 bases). The germline CDR1 and CDR2 sequences are MNHNY and SVGAGI (reference sequence). The length of the CDR3 is 14 residues. Trimming stripped 0 bases from V and 13 bases from J, with 19 bases between. DNA of the CDR3: TGTGCCAGCAGTTACTCGAGTCTTGCGGGGGCCCTCTACTTC. Translating gives CASSYSSLAGALYF.

This chain joins TRBV7-8 and TRBJ2-1, with D hard to call. V was pared by 2 bases and J by 1 base, with 9 bases between. The germline V gene has CDR1 SGHVS and CDR2 FQNEAQ. CDR3 length: 15 residues. The CDR3 coding sequence is TGTGCCAGCAGCTTAAAGGAGTCTTCCTACAATGAGCAGTTCTTC. Encoded protein: CASSLKESSYNEQFF.

CDR3: CASSHKRQRPSGNTIYF. For the CDR3, the DNA is TGCGCCAGCAGCCACAAAAGACAAAGGCCGTCTGGAAACACCATATATTTT. V and J are TRBV4-1 and TRBJ1-3, with no clear D. Germline V gives CDR1 MGHRA, CDR2 YSYEKL. This CDR3 is built from 17 residues. V was shortened by 3 bases and J by 1 base, with 16 bases between the two germline ends.

This chain uses TRBV9 with TRBJ1-1; 8 bases align to TRBD1. V was clipped by 4 bases and J by 4 bases; unmatched bases: 6. This CDR3 is built from 14 residues. Germline CDR1 is SGDLS and CDR2 is YYNGEE. CDR3 nucleotide sequence: TGTGCCAGCAGCCCCCTGCAGGGGGCCACTGAAGCTTTCTTT. Translating it yields CASSPLQGATEAFF. The variable domain in full, completed from reference TRBV9 and TRBJ1-1, reads DSGVTQTPKHLITATGQRVTLRCSPRSGDLSVYWYQQSLDQGLQFLIQYYNGEERAKGNILERFSAQQFPDLHSELNLSSLELGDSALYFCASSPLQGATEAFFGQGTRLTVV.